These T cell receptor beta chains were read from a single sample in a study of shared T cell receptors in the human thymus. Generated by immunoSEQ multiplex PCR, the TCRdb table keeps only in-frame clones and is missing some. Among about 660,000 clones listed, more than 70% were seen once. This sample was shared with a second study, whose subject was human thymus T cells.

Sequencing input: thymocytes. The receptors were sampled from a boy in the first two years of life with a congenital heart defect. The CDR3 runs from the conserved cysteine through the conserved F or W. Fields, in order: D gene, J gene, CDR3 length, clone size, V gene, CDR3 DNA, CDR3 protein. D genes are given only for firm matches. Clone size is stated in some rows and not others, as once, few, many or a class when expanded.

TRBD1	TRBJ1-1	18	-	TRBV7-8	TGTGCCAGCAGCTTACACTGGACAGGGGGCTCCGGGACGACTGAAGCTTTCTTT	CASSLHWTGGSGTTEAFF
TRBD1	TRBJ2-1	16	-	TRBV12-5	TGTGCTAGTGGTTTACTATCGGGACAGTCCTACAATGAGCAGTTCTTC	CASGLLSGQSYNEQFF
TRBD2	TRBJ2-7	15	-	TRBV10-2	TGCGCCAGCAGCCTCTCGGGACTAGCCCGCCACGAGCAGTACTTC	CASSLSGLARHEQYF
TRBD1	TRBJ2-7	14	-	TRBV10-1	TGCGCCAGCAGGCGGGACAGGGGGAACTACGAGCAGTACTTC	CASRRDRGNYEQYF
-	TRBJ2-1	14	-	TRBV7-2	TGTGCCAGCAGCATCGACAGGCTCTACAATGAGCAGTTCTTC	CASSIDRLYNEQFF
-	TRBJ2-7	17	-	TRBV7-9	TGTGCCAGCAGCTCCCATCCGGGACCCGGGGGTGGCTACGAGCAGTACTTC	CASSSHPGPGGGYEQYF
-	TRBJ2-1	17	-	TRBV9	TGTGCCAGCAGCCCGAGGAGCCAGAGCCGGGGATTCCATGAGCAGTTCTTC	CASSPRSQSRGFHEQFF
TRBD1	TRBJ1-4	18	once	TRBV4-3	TGCGCCAGCAGCCATCGGGTCCCGGGACAGGGATCGAATGAAAAACTGTTTTTT	CASSHRVPGQGSNEKLFF
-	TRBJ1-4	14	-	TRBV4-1	TGCGCCAGCAGCCACAGGATAACTAATGAAAAACTGTTTTTT	CASSHRITNEKLFF
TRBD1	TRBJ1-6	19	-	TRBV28	TGTGCCAGCAGTTTTCCCGAAACTTGGACAGGGGAACATAATTCACCCCTCCACTTT	CASSFPETWTGEHNSPLHF
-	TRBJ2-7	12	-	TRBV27	TGTGCCAGCAGTGTAACAGGGTACGAGCAGTACTTC	CASSVTGYEQYF
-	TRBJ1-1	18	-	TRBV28	TGTGCCAGCAGGATACTTCCGGGACATCCTTTCCCGAACACTGAAGCTTTCTTT	CASRILPGHPFPNTEAFF
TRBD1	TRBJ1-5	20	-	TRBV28	TGTGCCAGCAGCCAGGAAGTAAAGGACAGGGTTTGTCTGGGCAATCAGCCCCAGCATTTT	CASSQEVKDRVCLGNQPQHF
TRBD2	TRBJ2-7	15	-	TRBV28	TGTGCCAGCAGCCCCGGACTAGCGGGAGAGCTCGAGCAGTACTTC	CASSPGLAGELEQYF
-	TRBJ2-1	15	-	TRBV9	TGTGCCAGCAGCGTACTGCCTAGCCCCTACAATGAGCAGTTCTTC	CASSVLPSPYNEQFF
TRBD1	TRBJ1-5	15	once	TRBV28	TGTGCCAGCAGTGAGACAGGGGGCGCGAGTCAGCCCCAGCATTTT	CASSETGGASQPQHF
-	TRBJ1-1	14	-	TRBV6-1	TGTGCCAGCAGTGCCAAGGGGTACTCGGCCGAAGCTTTCTTT	CASSAKGYSAEAFF
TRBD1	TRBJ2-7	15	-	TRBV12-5	TGTGCTAGTGGTTTGAGCAGGACAGGGAATTACGAGCAGTACTTC	CASGLSRTGNYEQYF
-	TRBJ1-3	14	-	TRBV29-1	TGCAGCGTTGAATGGCGTGGGGGGGGAAACACCATATATTTT	CSVEWRGGGNTIYF
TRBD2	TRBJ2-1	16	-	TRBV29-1	TGCAGCGTTGCATGGATGGGGAGGGCCCCTTACAATGAGCAGTTCTTC	CSVAWMGRAPYNEQFF
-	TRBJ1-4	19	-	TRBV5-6	TGTGCCAGCAGCTCAATCGATGCAAGGGACACAGCAACTAATGAAAAACTGTTTTTT	CASSSIDARDTATNEKLFF
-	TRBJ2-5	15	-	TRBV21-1	TGTGCCAGCAGCAAATTAGGGACAGGGGAAGAGACCCAGTACTTC	CASSKLGTGEETQYF
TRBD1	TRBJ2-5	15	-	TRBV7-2	TGTGCCAGCAGCCGTGGACAGGGCCCCCAAGAGACCCAGTACTTC	CASSRGQGPQETQYF
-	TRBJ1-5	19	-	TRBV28	TGTGCCAGCAGTTCCTCCCAGGGACACCCGTTTTATAGCAATCAGCCCCAGCATTTT	CASSSSQGHPFYSNQPQHF
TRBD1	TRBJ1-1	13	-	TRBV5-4	TGTGCCAGCAGCTCACACAGGGGTCCTGAAGCTTTCTTT	CASSSHRGPEAFF
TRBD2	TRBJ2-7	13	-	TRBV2	TGTGCCAGCGCCGGGACTAGCGGATACGAGCAGTACTTC	CASAGTSGYEQYF
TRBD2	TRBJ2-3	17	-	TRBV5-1	TGCGCCAGCAGCTTAACCACTAGCGGGCTTAGCACAGATACGCAGTATTTT	CASSLTTSGLSTDTQYF
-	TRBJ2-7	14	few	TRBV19	TGTGCCAGTAGGGGCGACAGGCAACCCTACGAGCAGTACTTC	CASRGDRQPYEQYF
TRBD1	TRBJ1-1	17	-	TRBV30	TGTGCCTGGAGTGGACGAAATCGGGACAGGGGTCACACTGAAGCTTTCTTT	CAWSGRNRDRGHTEAFF
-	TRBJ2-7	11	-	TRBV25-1	TGTGCCAGCAGTGACACCTACGAGCAGTACTTC	CASSDTYEQYF
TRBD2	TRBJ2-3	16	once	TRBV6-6	TGTGCCAGCAGAACCCTAGCGGGGGGACTCACAGATACGCAGTATTTT	CASRTLAGGLTDTQYF
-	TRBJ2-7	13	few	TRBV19	TGTGCCAGTAGTACGAGCTTATCCTACGAGCAGTACTTC	CASSTSLSYEQYF
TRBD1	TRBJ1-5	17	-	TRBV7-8	TGTGCCAGCAGCGACAAGACAGGGGACTATAGCAATCAGCCCCAGCATTTT	CASSDKTGDYSNQPQHF
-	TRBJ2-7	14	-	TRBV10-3	TGTGCCATCAGTGATTCTGGGGCCCCCTACGAGCAGTACTTC	CAISDSGAPYEQYF
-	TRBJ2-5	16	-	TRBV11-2	TGTGCCAGCAGCTTATTCCAGGGTGGTGGAGAGGAGACCCAGTACTTC	CASSLFQGGGEETQYF
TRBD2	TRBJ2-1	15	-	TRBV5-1	TGCGCCAGCAGCCCAACTAGCGGACACTACAATGAGCAGTTCTTC	CASSPTSGHYNEQFF
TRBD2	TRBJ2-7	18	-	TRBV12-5	TGTGCTAGTGGTTTGGTACGCTCCACCGGACTAGCGGTGTACGAGCAGTACTTC	CASGLVRSTGLAVYEQYF
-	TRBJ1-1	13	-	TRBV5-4	TGTGCCAGCACTATGGACAAGGGCGGTGAAGCTTTCTTT	CASTMDKGGEAFF